These 21 T cell receptor beta chains were sequenced from one sample in a study of control samples from healthy donors and cancer patients (dated by TCRdb to the early 2020s). Receptor amplification or capture employed the immunoSEQ multiplex PCR assay. TCRdb provides this immuneACCESS table in a form limited to in-frame rearrangements. Some clones are lacking; in checked studies, under half of them reflect an unresolved V gene, and why the rest are absent is not known. The sample includes 40,000 to 45,000 clones, with 60% to 80% observed a single time. The ten top clones hold 17% of the sample. The material sequenced was formalin-fixed, paraffin-embedded tissue. The receptors shown here come from a male donor with melanoma.

The chain couples TRBV3-1 (or the pseudogene TRBV3-2) to TRBJ1-2; D ambiguous. From germline, CDR1 is LGHDT and CDR2 YNNKEL (reference sequence). Between the trimmed V and J ends, which lost 4 bases and 2 bases, there was a span of 8 bases. The CDR3 runs to 13 residues. The CDR3 region has the DNA TGTGCCAGCAGCCCCGGGGAGAACTATGGCTACACCTTC. Residues: CASSPGENYGYTF.

V is TRBV18 and J is TRBJ2-5, with 8 bases that match TRBD1. The CDR3 runs to 15 residues. Germline loops: CDR1 KGHSH, CDR2 LQKENI. With 2 bases clipped from V and 5 bases from J, the junction kept 7 bases outside the gene matches. CDR3 protein: CASSPNQGAGETQYF. The CDR3 nucleotides are TGTGCCAGCTCACCAAACCAGGGGGCCGGGGAGACCCAGTACTTC. The full variable domain, with the rest looked up from reference TRBV18 and TRBJ2-5, is NAGVMQNPRHLVRRRGQEARLRCSPMKGHSHVYWYRQLPEEGLKFMVYLQKENIIDESGMPKERFSAEFPKEGPSILRIQQVVRGDSAAYFCASSPNQGAGETQYFGPGTRLLVL.

Only one count was recorded for this clone. This chain connects TRBV14 to TRBJ2-3, with 11 bases fitting TRBD2. CDR1 SGHDN and CDR2 FVKESK come from the germline V gene. The CDR3 runs to 16 residues. With 5 bases clipped from V and 2 bases from J, the junction kept 6 bases outside the gene matches. CDR3 region: CASSKGLAGSTDTQYF. CDR3 coding DNA: TGTGCCAGCAGCAAAGGACTAGCGGGTTCCACAGATACGCAGTATTTT.

This clone was observed a handful of times. This sequence joins TRBV2 and TRBJ2-3, with TRBD2 as a possible D gene (6 bases). CDR1 is SNHLY, CDR2 FYNNEI, per germline. Trimming stripped 9 bases from V and 2 bases from J, with 9 bases between. This CDR3 has 12 residues. Here the CDR3 reads CARGGITDTQYF. The CDR3 coding sequence is TGTGCCAGGGGCGGGATCACAGATACGCAGTATTTT.

This clone was observed a few times. The chain is built from TRBV4-2 and TRBJ1-1, with unresolved D. The CDR3 has 17 amino acids. Trimming shortened V by 2 bases and J by 0 bases, and 16 bases separated the two germline ends. CDR1 is LGHNA, CDR2 YNFKEQ, per germline. CDR3 amino acids: CASSQTAGTDLNTEAFF. CDR3 bases: TGTGCCAGCAGCCAAACCGCCGGAACAGATTTGAACACTGAAGCTTTCTTT.

V gene TRBV28 combines with J gene TRBJ1-1; D possibly corresponds to TRBD1 (6 bases). The V end lost 4 bases, the J end lost 3 bases, and 15 bases lay between the germline ends. This CDR3 comprises 15 residues. Per germline, CDR1 MDHEN and CDR2 SYDVKM. CDR3 loop: CASSCEGVWDTEAFF. CDR3 DNA: TGTGCCAGCAGTTGCGAGGGGGTGTGGGACACTGAAGCTTTCTTT.

The V and J genes are TRBV6-7 and TRBJ2-1; 16 positions agree with TRBD2. TRBV6-7 is given ORF status, its function remaining uncertain. The junction had 9 bases not matched to a gene; V was cut back by 8 bases and J by 8 bases. The CDR3 has 16 amino acids. CDR3 amino acids: CASFGTSGRAHDEQFF. In nucleotides, the CDR3 is TGTGCCAGCTTCGGGACTAGCGGGAGGGCCCACGATGAGCAGTTCTTC.

J is TRBJ2-5 and V is TRBV6-5; D gene ambiguous. Per the germline V gene, CDR1 is MNHEY and CDR2 is SVGAGI. Trimming removed 7 bases from V and 5 bases from J, with 8 bases in between. This CDR3 has 11 amino acids. The CDR3 is CASTGYETQYF. The CDR3 DNA sequence: TGTGCCAGCACAGGTTACGAGACCCAGTACTTC.

The CDR3 sequence: CASSINSGEYEQYF. As DNA, the CDR3 is TGTGCCAGTAGTATTAATAGCGGGGAGTACGAGCAGTACTTC. The V call is TRBV19, the J call TRBJ2-7; 8 bases are a match to TRBD2. Losses at the gene ends were 3 bases for V and 4 bases for J; bases not matched to a gene: 5. Germline CDR1 and CDR2: LNHDA and SQIVND (reference sequence). The CDR3 loop spans 14 amino acids. Looking up the rest from reference TRBV19 and TRBJ2-7 gives the full variable domain: DGGITQSPKYLFRKEGQNVTLSCEQNLNHDAMYWYRQDPGQGLRLIYYSQIVNDFQKGDIAEGYSVSREKKESFPLTVTSAQKNPTAFYLCASSINSGEYEQYFGPGTRLTVT.

The V call is TRBV10-2, the J call TRBJ2-7, with a possible D match to TRBD1 (5 bases). Germline loops: CDR1 WSHSY, CDR2 SAAADI. Trimming removed 4 bases from V and 4 bases from J, with 14 bases in between. The CDR3 is made up of 14 amino acids. The CDR3 coding sequence is TGCGCCAGCAGTGGTGGACAATGGAGTTACGAGCAGTACTTC. Amino acid sequence: CASSGGQWSYEQYF.

This chain connects TRBV2 to TRBJ1-1, with 7 positions matching TRBD1. The CDR3 is 14 amino acids. Germline V gene sequence: CDR1 SNHLY, CDR2 FYNNEI. The V and J ends lost 7 bases and 5 bases, in that order; junction bases with no gene match: 10. The CDR3 spells CASTNNRGRTEAFF. The CDR3 DNA reads TGTGCCAGCACCAATAACAGGGGTCGGACTGAAGCTTTCTTT.

Here the CDR3 reads CASSPTEGLAGGEQYF. Here the CDR3 DNA reads TGCGCCAGCAGCCCTACAGAGGGACTAGCGGGAGGCGAGCAGTACTTC. V usage is TRBV4-1 and J usage is TRBJ2-7; TRBD2 matches 15 bases. Per the germline V gene, CDR1 is MGHRA and CDR2 is YSYEKL. With 4 bases clipped from V and 6 bases from J, the junction kept 7 bases outside the gene matches. This CDR3 comprises 16 residues.

The gene calls are TRBV3-1 (or the pseudogene TRBV3-2) and TRBJ1-4; a possible D gene is TRBD1 (5 bases). The germline CDR1 and CDR2 sequences are LGHDT and YNNKEL (reference sequence). Between the trimmed V and J ends, which lost 2 bases and 12 bases, there was a span of 10 bases. The CDR3 extends over 12 amino acids. Here the CDR3 reads CASSQQGGELFF. The CDR3 DNA sequence: TGTGCCAGCAGCCAACAGGGAGGGGAACTGTTTTTT.

Details on this clone: The junction departs from the called germline gene at one end, perhaps through a read error. The rearrangement uses TRBV3-1 (or the pseudogene TRBV3-2) and TRBJ2-2; TRBD2 agrees at 13 bases. In germline, CDR1 is LGHDT, CDR2 YNNKEL (reference sequence). CDR3 length equals 18 residues. The CDR3 DNA is TGTGCCAGCAGCCGACTAGCGGGAGGTCTCGCGAACATCGGGGAGCTGTTTTTT. Its protein product is CASSRLAGGLANIGELFF.

The chain joins TRBV4-1 to TRBJ2-2, with unresolved D. With 4 bases removed from V and 0 bases from J, the gap between germline ends came to 9 bases. This CDR3 has 15 residues. The germline CDR1 and CDR2 sequences are MGHRA and YSYEKL. The DNA for the CDR3 is TGCGCCAGCAGCCTTAGGACGACGAACACCGGGGAGCTGTTTTTT. This sequence encodes CASSLRTTNTGELFF.

The chain employs TRBV7-9 and TRBJ1-5, with 7 bases that match TRBD1. J was trimmed by 4 bases and V by 3 bases; bases with no gene match: 3. CDR1 SEHNR and CDR2 FQNEAQ come from the germline V gene (reference sequence). This CDR3 contains 14 residues. The DNA for the CDR3 is TGTGCCAGCAGCTTCCAGGGGGAGAATCAGCCCCAGCATTTT. This encodes CASSFQGENQPQHF.

On this clone: One junction end disagrees with the germline gene, perhaps due to a read error. The chain couples TRBV5-1 to TRBJ1-6; 7 nucleotides match TRBD1. CDR3 length equals 15 residues. Germline assignment: CDR1 SGHRS and CDR2 YFSETQ. The CDR3 DNA sequence: TGCGCCAGCAGCTTGGACGGGACAGTTAATTTACCCCTCCACTTT. It codes for CASSLDGTVNLPLHF.

The chain combines TRBV27 with TRBJ2-7; a possible D gene is TRBD2 (8 bases). CDR1 is MNHEY, CDR2 SMNVEV, per germline (reference sequence). The V end lost 5 bases, the J end lost 4 bases, and 21 bases lay between the germline ends. This CDR3 region has 16 residues. The CDR3 sequence: CASSPTVGRGLYEQYF. The CDR3 DNA follows: TGTGCCAGCAGTCCCACGGTCGGGAGGGGGCTTTACGAGCAGTACTTC.

V gene TRBV10-1 combines with J gene TRBJ2-3; 7 bases fit TRBD2. Germline trimming cut 0 bases from V and 4 bases from J; bases unmatched to any gene: 7. Germline CDR1 reads WNHNN; CDR2 reads SYGVQD (reference sequence). The CDR3 covers 16 residues. DNA for the CDR3: TGCGCCAGCAGTGAGTCGGAGGGAGGGCCCCCAGATACGCAGTATTTT. Protein product: CASSESEGGPPDTQYF.

The chain has TRBV24-1 and TRBJ2-5; D is unclear. V shed 4 bases and J shed 0 bases, with 5 bases lying between them. The CDR3 runs to 13 residues. In germline, CDR1 is KGHDR, CDR2 SFDVKD. The CDR3: CATSDPNQETQYF. Here the CDR3 DNA reads TGTGCCACCAGTGACCCTAACCAAGAGACCCAGTACTTC.

The chain carries TRBV5-5 and TRBJ2-1; D is possibly TRBD1 or TRBD2 (5 bases each). CDR1 and CDR2 from the germline V gene are SGHKS and YYEKEE (reference sequence). CDR3 length equals 16 residues. The ends were cut back, 6 bases at V and 5 bases at J, with 21 bases in the middle. Here the CDR3 DNA reads TGTGCCAGCACCCCCGGCCAGGGAGTTGCTAACAATGAGCAGTTCTTC. Translated, it gives CASTPGQGVANNEQFF. The whole variable domain, remainder taken from reference TRBV5-5 and TRBJ2-1, is DAGVTQSPTHLIKTRGQQVTLRCSPISGHKSVSWYQQVLGQGPQFIFQYYEKEERGRGNFPDRFSARQFPNYSSELNVNALLLGDSALYLCASTPGQGVANNEQFFGPGTRLTVL.